This T cell receptor beta chain came from a study of blood T cell repertoires in COVID-19. Across the study: COVID-19 samples collected from the United States, Italy and Spain covered acute and convalescent phases. T cells, B-cell-depleted T cells, or PBMCs provided the cDNA or gDNA that served as material.

Per the original methods: Scientists estimated how many nucleated cells there were by amplifying reference gene primers. Produced via immunoSEQ multiplex PCR; TCRdb's table is partial and in-frame only. Clone size and V and J calls were adopted from that table, with D and trimming inferred from the DNA. The sample contains under 250,000 clones, 81% of which appear only once. Trimming left V 2 bases short and J 4 bases short, with 11 bases between. There are 14 residues in the CDR3. The germline gives CDR1 MNHEY, CDR2 SVGAGI. Sequencing was carried out using peripheral blood. This chain links TRBV6-5 with TRBJ2-5; possible D gene TRBD2, 5 bases. This receptor was taken from a woman of 80 years or more with acute or convalescent COVID-19. CDR3 in DNA: TGTGCCAGCAGTTACAGCCTTGAGGGAGAGACCCAGTACTTC. Encoded protein: CASSYSLEGETQYF.